Each of the 22 T cell receptor beta chains below was sequenced from the same sample in a study of cytomegalovirus exposure and HLA in healthy donors. PCR amplification relied on 60 Vbeta primers (plus 13 Jbeta primers). Produced via immunoSEQ multiplex PCR; TCRdb's table is partial and in-frame only. The data hold roughly 150,000 clones, with 70% to 85% observed a single time. Sequenced material: PBMCs. These receptors were obtained from a woman aged 50 to 60 in good health and CMV-seropositive.

This clone was seen a few times. The J gene is TRBJ1-1, the V gene TRBV2; D perhaps matches TRBD1 (5 bases). The V gene's germline CDR1 is SNHLY and CDR2 FYNNEI. The CDR3 runs 14 residues. V dropped 4 bases and J dropped 5 bases, with 14 bases sitting between them. CDR3 protein: CASSAQGRRTEAFF. The CDR3 DNA reads as TGTGCCAGCAGTGCCCAGGGCAGAAGGACTGAAGCTTTCTTT.

The chain joins TRBV4-1 to TRBJ2-7, with D perhaps TRBD1 (5 bases). CDR3 length: 14 residues. CDR1 and CDR2 (germline): MGHRA, YSYEKL. The V gene lost 2 bases and the J gene lost 3 bases, with 11 bases spanning the gap. The CDR3 here is CASSQRQGIYEQYF. Written as DNA, the CDR3 is TGCGCCAGCAGCCAACGGCAGGGAATCTACGAGCAGTACTTC.

The V call is TRBV19, the J call TRBJ1-1; 7 bases line up with TRBD1. Trimming at V came to 2 bases and at J to 1 base, leaving 1 base not matched to a gene. Germline V CDR1 and CDR2: LNHDA, SQIVND (reference sequence). The CDR3 has 14 residues. The CDR3 DNA reads TGTGCCAGTAGTATATGGACAGGGAACACTGAAGCTTTCTTT. Translation gives CASSIWTGNTEAFF.

The CDR3 DNA sequence: TGCGCCAGCAGCCAAGAACAGGTGAACACTGAAGCTTTCTTT. Its translation is CASSQEQVNTEAFF. This chain connects TRBV4-3 to TRBJ1-1, with D possibly being TRBD1 (5 bases). The ends were cut back, 0 bases at V and 0 bases at J, with 5 bases in the middle. The CDR3 extends over 14 amino acids. Germline assignment: CDR1 LGHNA and CDR2 YSLEER.

The chain carries TRBV6-5 and TRBJ1-3, with D perhaps TRBD1 (6 bases). Germline V lookup: CDR1 MNHEY, CDR2 SVGAGI. This CDR3 region has 13 residues. V was pared by 10 bases and J by 3 bases, with 13 bases between. The DNA of the CDR3 is TGTGCCACCAAACAGGGCGTTGGAAACACCATATATTTT. Translation: CATKQGVGNTIYF.

This rearrangement joins TRBV10-1 to TRBJ2-2; 7 bases line up with TRBD1. V lost 2 bases and J lost 4; bases outside the gene matches: 1. Germline CDR1 is WNHNN and CDR2 is SYGVQD (reference sequence). The CDR3 consists of 14 residues. The CDR3 DNA reads TGCGCCAGCAGTGAGACAGGGGTCACCGGGGAGCTGTTTTTT. It specifies CASSETGVTGELFF.

The rearrangement uses TRBV19 and TRBJ2-2; no firm D call. The germline CDR1 and CDR2 sequences are LNHDA and SQIVND (reference sequence). V lost 6 bases to trimming and J lost 2 bases, with 19 bases between them. CDR3 length: 17 residues. The CDR3, as DNA: TGTGCCAGTAGGGGTCCCCGAGGCAGCGCAAACACCGGGGAGCTGTTTTTT. Translated: CASRGPRGSANTGELFF.

This clone has more than one count but fewer than ten. V is TRBV19 and J is TRBJ2-1, with D possibly TRBD2 on 5 matching bases. With 1 base removed from V and 9 bases from J, the gap between germline ends came to 10 bases. The CDR3 covers 13 residues. Germline loops: CDR1 LNHDA, CDR2 SQIVND (reference sequence). The CDR3 coding sequence is TGTGCCAGTAGTATAGTCTCTAGCAGTGAGCAGTTCTTC. It is translated as CASSIVSSSEQFF.

This chain joins TRBV5-4 and TRBJ2-5; tentative D call: TRBD1 (6 bases). Germline CDR1 and CDR2: SGHNT and YYREEE (reference sequence). The CDR3 runs 13 residues. V gave up 4 bases and J gave up 4 bases, with 11 bases separating them. The chain's CDR3 is CASSRQVGETQYF. The CDR3, as DNA: TGTGCCAGCAGCCGACAGGTTGGAGAGACCCAGTACTTC.

The V gene is TRBV7-9, the J gene TRBJ1-1, with unresolved D. Trimming shortened V by 5 bases and J by 3 bases, and 16 bases separated the two germline ends. Germline V gene data show CDR1 as SEHNR and CDR2 as FQNEAQ (reference sequence). The CDR3 loop spans 15 amino acids. In nucleotides, the CDR3 is TGTGCCAGCAGCGAGCTGGCGGGGTCGGACACTGAAGCTTTCTTT. Amino acid sequence: CASSELAGSDTEAFF.

The rearrangement joins TRBV7-2 to TRBJ1-1; the D gene is possibly TRBD1 (6 bases). CDR1 is SGHTA and CDR2 is FQGNSA in the germline V gene. Between the trimmed V and J ends, which lost 7 bases and 0 bases, there was a span of 15 bases. CDR3 length: 15 residues. In DNA form, the CDR3 reads TGTGCCAGCACCTACTACGACAGGTTGAACACTGAAGCTTTCTTT. This codes for CASTYYDRLNTEAFF.

A single count supports this clone. The V call is TRBV7-2, the J call TRBJ2-3, with TRBD2 matching 8 bases. With 5 bases clipped from V and 1 base from J, the junction kept 8 bases outside the gene matches. This CDR3 has 16 residues. The germline CDR1 and CDR2 sequences are SGHTA and FQGNSA. The CDR3 bases are TGTGCCAGCAGCAACGCCGGGACTAGGGGCACAGATACGCAGTATTTT. It translates to CASSNAGTRGTDTQYF.

This sequence joins TRBV7-8 and TRBJ1-6; D gene uncertain. The CDR3 has 14 residues. In germline, CDR1 is SGHVS, CDR2 FQNEAQ. The V end was cut by 3 bases, the J end by 10 bases, with 13 bases between. In nucleotides, the CDR3 is TGTGCCAGCAGCTTCCGGACGAGGGAGTCACCCCTCCACTTT. Translating it yields CASSFRTRESPLHF.

The gene calls are TRBV27 and TRBJ2-1; TRBD1 aligns across 9 bases. The V and J ends lost 6 bases and 8 bases, in that order; junction bases with no gene match: 5. The length of the CDR3 is 13 residues. In germline, CDR1 is MNHEY, CDR2 SMNVEV (reference sequence). CDR3 nucleotides: TGTGCCAGCAGCTTAACAGGGGGCTATGAGCAGTTCTTC. It encodes CASSLTGGYEQFF.

This clone came up a few times. The V call is TRBV9, the J call TRBJ2-3; 7 nucleotides line up with TRBD2. CDR1 is SGDLS, CDR2 YYNGEE, per germline. CDR3 length: 14 residues. The junction had 8 bases not matched to a gene; V was cut back by 4 bases and J by 6 bases. The CDR3 coding sequence is TGTGCCAGCAGCAAAGCGGGGTCCGGGGATACGCAGTATTTT. Its protein is CASSKAGSGDTQYF.

The rearrangement joins TRBV5-6 to TRBJ1-2; maybe TRBD1 (5 bases). Trimming removed 1 base at V and 0 bases at J, with 7 bases between. CDR1 and CDR2 (germline): SGHDT, YYEEEE. CDR3 length: 14 residues. The CDR3 sequence is CASSLSGSNYGYTF. CDR3 nucleotides: TGTGCCAGCAGCTTGTCAGGGTCTAACTATGGCTACACCTTC.

This chain links TRBV7-9 with TRBJ1-2; D is uncertain. Germline V CDR1 and CDR2: SEHNR, FQNEAQ (reference sequence). The CDR3 runs to 13 residues. Trimming stripped 2 bases from V and 7 bases from J, with 11 bases between. The CDR3 bases are TGTGCCAGCAGCTTATCGGAACTACGTGGCTACACCTTC. It yields the protein CASSLSELRGYTF.

The chain joins TRBV5-1 to TRBJ2-1; 8 bases fit TRBD2. CDR1 is SGHRS and CDR2 is YFSETQ in the germline V gene. V lost 3 bases, J lost 6 bases, and 14 bases stayed unmatched. The CDR3 runs to 17 residues. The CDR3, as DNA: TGCGCCAGCAGCTACTCACCGGGACTAGGGCAGACCAATGAGCAGTTCTTC. Encoded protein: CASSYSPGLGQTNEQFF. Combining the CDR3 with reference TRBV5-1 and TRBJ2-1 gives the whole variable domain KAGVTQTPRYLIKTRGQQVTLSCSPISGHRSVSWYQQTPGQGLQFLFEYFSETQRNKGNFPGRFSGRQFSNSRSEMNVSTLELGDSALYLCASSYSPGLGQTNEQFFGPGTRLTVL.

Written as DNA, the CDR3 is TGTGCCAGCAGCTTGGCCGGGACAGGGGGCGGTCAGCCCCAGCATTTT. Encoded protein: CASSLAGTGGGQPQHF. The chain uses TRBV5-5 and TRBJ1-5, with 12 bases aligning to TRBD1. Trimming removed 0 bases from V and 6 bases from J; junction bases left unmatched: 4. Germline CDR1 and CDR2: SGHKS and YYEKEE (reference sequence). The CDR3 is 16 amino acids.

J is TRBJ2-1 and V is TRBV19; D might be TRBD2 (5 bases). Trimming shortened V by 8 bases and J by 1 base, and 9 bases separated the two germline ends. CDR1 is LNHDA, CDR2 SQIVND, per germline (reference sequence). This CDR3 has 13 residues. This CDR3 reads CASASYSYNEQFF. CDR3 nucleotide sequence: TGTGCCAGTGCTAGCTATTCCTACAATGAGCAGTTCTTC.

This chain connects TRBV6-5 to TRBJ1-2; 7 bases map to TRBD1. The CDR3 has 13 residues. Losses at the gene ends were 3 bases for V and 8 bases for J; bases not matched to a gene: 6. Germline CDR1 reads MNHEY; CDR2 reads SVGAGI. CDR3 residues: CASSYDRAGGYTF. The CDR3 coding sequence is TGTGCCAGCAGTTATGACAGGGCGGGAGGCTACACCTTC.

This chain connects TRBV19 to TRBJ2-5; 8 nucleotides line up with TRBD1. V dropped 10 bases and J dropped 3; count of bases not matched to a gene: 4. The CDR3 runs 12 residues. Germline V gene lookup returns CDR1 LNHDA and CDR2 SQIVND (reference sequence). The CDR3 protein is CATRTGKETQYF. The CDR3 region has the DNA TGTGCCACTAGGACAGGGAAAGAGACCCAGTACTTC.